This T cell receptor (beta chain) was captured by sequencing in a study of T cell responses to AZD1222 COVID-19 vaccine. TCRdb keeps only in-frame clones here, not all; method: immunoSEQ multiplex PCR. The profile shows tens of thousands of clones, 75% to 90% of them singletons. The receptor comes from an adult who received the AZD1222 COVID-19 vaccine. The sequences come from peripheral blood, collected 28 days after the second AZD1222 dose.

The DNA for the CDR3 is TGTGCCACCGCGTCTAGCGTAACCTACGAGCAGTACTTC. It translates to CATASSVTYEQYF. The chain is built from TRBV24-1 and TRBJ2-7; maybe TRBD2 (6 bases). V lost 9 bases and J lost 2, with 13 bases in between. The CDR3 contains 13 residues. The germline V gene has CDR1 KGHDR and CDR2 SFDVKD.